The rows below give T cell receptor beta chains drawn from one sample of a study of cytomegalovirus exposure and HLA in healthy donors. Some clones are missing from TCRdb's copy, which holds only in-frame ones; the method was immunoSEQ multiplex PCR. The table has approximately 190,000 clones, roughly 80% seen once; the top ten hold around 3.9%. The sequenced sample consisted of PBMCs. These receptors were obtained from a man aged 45-60 years in good health and CMV-seronegative. The CDR3 runs from the conserved cysteine through the conserved F or W.

V gene: TRBV4-1
CDR3 length: 11
CDR3 protein: CASSQAGRAFF

V gene: TRBV29-1
CDR3 length: 14
CDR3 protein: CSVEDGRGGLEQFF

V gene: TRBV11-2
CDR3 length: 16
CDR3 protein: CASALRGESSGTEAFF

V gene: TRBV7-9
CDR3 length: 15
CDR3 protein: CASSSYRGQWETQYF

V gene: TRBV7-9
CDR3 length: 16
CDR3 protein: CASSLEGTASGYEQYF

V gene: TRBV13
CDR3 length: 15
CDR3 protein: CASSLGRSGRYEQYF

V gene: TRBV11-2
CDR3 length: 13
CDR3 protein: CASSHGGDRGQFF

V gene: TRBV11-3
CDR3 length: 16
CDR3 protein: CASSLGTGFGTGELFF

V gene: TRBV5-6
CDR3 length: 17
CDR3 protein: CASSFRAGSGRTDTQYF

V gene: TRBV10-2
CDR3 length: 16
CDR3 protein: CASRVQQGPSTDTQYF

V gene: TRBV27
CDR3 length: 17
CDR3 protein: CASSLSPKGIKYTEAFF

V gene: TRBV19
CDR3 length: 12
CDR3 protein: CASSIGGGEQYF

V gene: TRBV9
CDR3 length: 14
CDR3 protein: CASSGRQGGYGYTF

V gene: TRBV10-3
CDR3 length: 12
CDR3 protein: CAIGQQGYEQYF

V gene: TRBV7-2
CDR3 length: 12
CDR3 protein: CASSSTVYGYTF

V gene: TRBV19
CDR3 length: 15
CDR3 protein: CASSYRDTPFGELFF

V gene: TRBV5-5
CDR3 length: 15
CDR3 protein: CASSSRELNTGELFF

V gene: TRBV19
CDR3 length: 13
CDR3 protein: CASSSGMNTEAFF

V gene: TRBV5-6
CDR3 length: 12
CDR3 protein: CASSSMSYEQYF